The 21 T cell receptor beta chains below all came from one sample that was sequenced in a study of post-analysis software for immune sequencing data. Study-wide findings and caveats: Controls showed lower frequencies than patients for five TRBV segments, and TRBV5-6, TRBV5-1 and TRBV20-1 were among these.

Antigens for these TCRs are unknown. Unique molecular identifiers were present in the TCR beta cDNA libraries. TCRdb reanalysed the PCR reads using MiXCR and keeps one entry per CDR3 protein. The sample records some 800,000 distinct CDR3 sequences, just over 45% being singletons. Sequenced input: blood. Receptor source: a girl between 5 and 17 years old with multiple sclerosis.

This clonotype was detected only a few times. The CDR3, as DNA: TGTGCCAGCAGTTACTCAGGCAGGGGCGGCTATGGCTACACCTTC. This gives the protein CASSYSGRGGYGYTF. The chain employs TRBV6-5 and TRBJ1-2, with D perhaps TRBD1 (6 bases). The CDR3 is 15 amino acids. Trimming took 0 bases from V and 4 from J, leaving 12 bases between them. The germline gives CDR1 MNHEY, CDR2 SVGAGI.

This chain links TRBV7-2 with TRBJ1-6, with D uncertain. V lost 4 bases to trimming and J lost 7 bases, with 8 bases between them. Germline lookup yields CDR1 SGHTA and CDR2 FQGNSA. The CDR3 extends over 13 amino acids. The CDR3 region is CASSYPYNSPLHF. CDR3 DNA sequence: TGTGCCAGCAGCTACCCTTACAATTCACCCCTCCACTTT.

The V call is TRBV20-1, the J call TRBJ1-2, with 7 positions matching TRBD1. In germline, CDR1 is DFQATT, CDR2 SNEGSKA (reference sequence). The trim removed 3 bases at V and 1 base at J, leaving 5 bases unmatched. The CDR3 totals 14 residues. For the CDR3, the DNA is TGCAGTGCTAGGGGGACAGAGCTTAACTATGGCTACACCTTC. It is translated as CSARGTELNYGYTF.

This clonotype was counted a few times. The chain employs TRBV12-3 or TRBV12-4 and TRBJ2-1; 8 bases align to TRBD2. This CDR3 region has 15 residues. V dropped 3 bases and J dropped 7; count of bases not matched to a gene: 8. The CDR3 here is CASSLFREGQNEQFF. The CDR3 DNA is TGTGCCAGCAGTTTGTTCCGGGAGGGCCAGAATGAGCAGTTCTTC.

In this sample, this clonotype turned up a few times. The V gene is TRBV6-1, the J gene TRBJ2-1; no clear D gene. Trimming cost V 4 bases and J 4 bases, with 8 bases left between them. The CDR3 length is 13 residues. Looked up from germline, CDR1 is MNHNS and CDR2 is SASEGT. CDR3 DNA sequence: TGTGCCAGCAGTGCCGAATGGTACAATGAGCAGTTCTTC. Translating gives CASSAEWYNEQFF.

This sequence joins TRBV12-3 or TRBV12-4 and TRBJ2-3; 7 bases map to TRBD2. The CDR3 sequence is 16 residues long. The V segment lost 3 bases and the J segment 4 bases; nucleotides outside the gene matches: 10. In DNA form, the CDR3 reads TGTGCCAGCAGTTTTCGACTAGCAGTTAGCGCAGATACGCAGTATTTT. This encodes CASSFRLAVSADTQYF.

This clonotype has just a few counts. As DNA, the CDR3 is TGCAGCGTTGGGGGTGGCTACGAGCAGTTCTTC. Its translation: CSVGGGYEQFF. The chain has TRBV29-1 and TRBJ2-1; D gene ambiguous. CDR1 is SQVTM and CDR2 is ANQGSEA in the germline V gene. The CDR3 runs 11 residues. V was trimmed by 4 bases and J by 10 bases, leaving 11 bases between them.

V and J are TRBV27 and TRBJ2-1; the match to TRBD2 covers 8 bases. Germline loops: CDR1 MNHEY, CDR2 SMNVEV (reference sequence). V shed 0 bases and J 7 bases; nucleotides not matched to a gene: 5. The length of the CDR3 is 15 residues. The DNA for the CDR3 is TGTGCCAGCAGTTTATCCCGGGAGGGCGTAAATGAGCAGTTCTTC. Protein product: CASSLSREGVNEQFF.

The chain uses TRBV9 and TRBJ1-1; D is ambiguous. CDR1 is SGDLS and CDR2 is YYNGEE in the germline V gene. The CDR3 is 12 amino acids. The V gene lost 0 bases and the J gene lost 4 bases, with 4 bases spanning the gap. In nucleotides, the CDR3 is TGTGCCAGCAGCGTAGAAGGCACTGAAGCTTTCTTT. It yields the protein CASSVEGTEAFF. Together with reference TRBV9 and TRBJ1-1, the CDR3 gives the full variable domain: DSGVTQTPKHLITATGQRVTLRCSPRSGDLSVYWYQQSLDQGLQFLIQYYNGEERAKGNILERFSAQQFPDLHSELNLSSLELGDSALYFCASSVEGTEAFFGQGTRLTVV.

The CDR3 DNA reads TGCGCCAGCTTCGGGGGCGAAAAAGAGGATACGCAGTATTTT. Its translation: CASFGGEKEDTQYF. The gene calls are TRBV5-1 and TRBJ2-3, with D possibly being TRBD1 or TRBD2 (6 bases each). The ends were cut back, 7 bases at V and 6 bases at J, with 18 bases in the middle. There are 14 residues in the CDR3. Germline CDR1 is SGHRS and CDR2 is YFSETQ. Looking up the rest from reference TRBV5-1 and TRBJ2-3 gives the full variable domain: KAGVTQTPRYLIKTRGQQVTLSCSPISGHRSVSWYQQTPGQGLQFLFEYFSETQRNKGNFPGRFSGRQFSNSRSEMNVSTLELGDSALYLCASFGGEKEDTQYFGPGTRLTVL.

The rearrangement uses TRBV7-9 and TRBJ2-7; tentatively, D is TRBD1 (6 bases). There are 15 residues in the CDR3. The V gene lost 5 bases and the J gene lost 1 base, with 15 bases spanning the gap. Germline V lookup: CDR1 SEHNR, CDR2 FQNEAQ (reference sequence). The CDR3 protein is CASSPGPGTSYEQYF. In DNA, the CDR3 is TGTGCCAGCAGCCCCGGTCCCGGGACATCCTACGAGCAGTACTTC.

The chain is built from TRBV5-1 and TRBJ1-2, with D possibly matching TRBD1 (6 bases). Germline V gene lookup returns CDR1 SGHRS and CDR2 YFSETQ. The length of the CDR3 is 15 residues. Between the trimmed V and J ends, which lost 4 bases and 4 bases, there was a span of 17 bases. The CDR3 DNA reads TGCGCCAGCAGCACGGACAGTCACCTCCCCTATGGCTACACCTTC. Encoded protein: CASSTDSHLPYGYTF.

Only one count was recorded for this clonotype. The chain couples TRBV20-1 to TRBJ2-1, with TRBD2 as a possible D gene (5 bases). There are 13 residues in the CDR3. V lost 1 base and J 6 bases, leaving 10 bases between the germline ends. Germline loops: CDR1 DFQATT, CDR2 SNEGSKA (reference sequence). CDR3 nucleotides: TGCAGTGCTAGAGGGACTCAAAGCAATGAGCAGTTCTTC. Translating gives CSARGTQSNEQFF.

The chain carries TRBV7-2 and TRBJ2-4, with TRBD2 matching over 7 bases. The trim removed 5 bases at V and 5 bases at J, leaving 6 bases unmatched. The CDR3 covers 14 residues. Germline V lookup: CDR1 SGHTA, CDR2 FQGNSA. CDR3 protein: CASSQRRGENIQYF. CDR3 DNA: TGTGCCAGCAGCCAACGACGGGGGGAAAACATTCAGTACTTC.

The CDR3 DNA sequence: TGCAGCGTTGGGACGGGAGGGCCGGATACGCAGTATTTT. It yields the protein CSVGTGGPDTQYF. The rearrangement uses TRBV29-1 and TRBJ2-3, with TRBD2 matching over 8 bases. Looked up from germline, CDR1 is SQVTM and CDR2 is ANQGSEA. The CDR3 runs to 13 residues. Trimming took 4 bases from V and 6 from J; bases not matched to a gene: 6.

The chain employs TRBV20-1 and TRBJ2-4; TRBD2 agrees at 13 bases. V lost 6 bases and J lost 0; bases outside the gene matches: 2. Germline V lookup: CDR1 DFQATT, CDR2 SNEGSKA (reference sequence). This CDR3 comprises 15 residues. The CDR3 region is CSAGLAGEAKNIQYF. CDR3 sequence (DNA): TGCAGTGCCGGACTAGCGGGAGAAGCCAAAAACATTCAGTACTTC.

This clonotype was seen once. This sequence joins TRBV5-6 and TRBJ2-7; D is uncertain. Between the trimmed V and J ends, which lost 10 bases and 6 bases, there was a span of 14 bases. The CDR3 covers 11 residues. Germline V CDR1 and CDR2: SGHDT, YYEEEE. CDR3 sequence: CAGKRLCEQYF. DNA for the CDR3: TGTGCCGGGAAAAGACTCTGCGAGCAGTACTTC.

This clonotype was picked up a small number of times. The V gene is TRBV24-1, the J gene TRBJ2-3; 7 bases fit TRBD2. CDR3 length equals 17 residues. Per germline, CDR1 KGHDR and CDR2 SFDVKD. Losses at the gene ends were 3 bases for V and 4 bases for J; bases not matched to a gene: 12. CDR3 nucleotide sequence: TGTGCCACCAGTGATCACCTAGCGGCCCCGCGGCCAGATACGCAGTATTTT. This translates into CATSDHLAAPRPDTQYF.

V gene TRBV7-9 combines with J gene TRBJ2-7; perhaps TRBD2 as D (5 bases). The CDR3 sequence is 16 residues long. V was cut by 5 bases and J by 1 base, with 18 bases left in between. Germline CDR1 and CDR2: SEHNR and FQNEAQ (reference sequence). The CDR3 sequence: CASSGVSAGKSYEQYF. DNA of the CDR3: TGTGCCAGCAGCGGTGTCTCGGCGGGCAAATCCTACGAGCAGTACTTC.

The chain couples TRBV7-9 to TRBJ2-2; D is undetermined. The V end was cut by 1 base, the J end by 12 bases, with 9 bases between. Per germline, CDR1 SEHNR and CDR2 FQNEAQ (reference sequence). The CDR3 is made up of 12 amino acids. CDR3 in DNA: TGTGCCAGCAGCTTAGAGGCGTTGAAGCTGTTTTTT. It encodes CASSLEALKLFF.

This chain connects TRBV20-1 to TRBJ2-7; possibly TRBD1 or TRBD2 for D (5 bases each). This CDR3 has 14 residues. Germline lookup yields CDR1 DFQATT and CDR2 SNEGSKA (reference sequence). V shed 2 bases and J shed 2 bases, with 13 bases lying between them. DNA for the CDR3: TGCAGTGCTAGACCCCGAGGGACCCCCTACGAGCAGTACTTC. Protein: CSARPRGTPYEQYF.